This is a list of T cell receptor beta chains from one sample in a study of human T cells and chemical hapten exposure. TCRdb redid the calling of the RACE reads with MiXCR, one entry per CDR3 protein. This table holds about 45,000 distinct CDR3 sequences, roughly 4.5% found once. The sequencing sample was made of whole blood. These receptors came from a human donor in good health. Some clones in this sample may be carry-over from other donors' samples. Each CDR3 is given with its conserved first and last residue. D genes are given only for firm matches. The size entry is marked missing in some rows and otherwise reads once, few, many or a size class.

j_gene: TRBJ1-1
d_gene: .
v_gene: TRBV5-6
abundance: few
CDR3nt: TGTGCCAGCAGCTTGATGTCGGGGAACACTGAAGCTTTCTTT
CDR3aa: CASSLMSGNTEAFF

j_gene: TRBJ2-1
d_gene: .
v_gene: TRBV27
abundance: many
CDR3nt: TGTGCCAGCAGTTTTCGGCTAGCATCGGTCAATGAGCAGTTCTTC
CDR3aa: CASSFRLASVNEQFF

j_gene: TRBJ2-7
d_gene: .
v_gene: TRBV18
abundance: many
CDR3nt: TGTGCCAGCTCCATCAGAGATTACGAGCAGTACTTC
CDR3aa: CASSIRDYEQYF

j_gene: TRBJ1-4
d_gene: .
v_gene: TRBV11-2
abundance: many
CDR3nt: TGTGCCAGCAGACGGGGTGAAAAACTGTTTTTT
CDR3aa: CASRRGEKLFF

j_gene: TRBJ1-1
d_gene: TRBD1
v_gene: TRBV5-1
abundance: .
CDR3nt: TGCGCCAGCAGCCAATCCGGGACAGGGGGAACTGAAGCTTTCTTT
CDR3aa: CASSQSGTGGTEAFF

j_gene: TRBJ2-7
d_gene: .
v_gene: TRBV4-1
abundance: many
CDR3nt: TGCGCCAGCAGCCCGGACGACACTCTGAGCTCCTACGAGCAGTACTTC
CDR3aa: CASSPDDTLSSYEQYF

j_gene: TRBJ1-1
d_gene: TRBD1
v_gene: TRBV20-1
abundance: many
CDR3nt: TGCAGTGTAAAGGCAGGGGGCGAGACTGAAGCTTTCTTT
CDR3aa: CSVKAGGETEAFF

j_gene: TRBJ1-4
d_gene: TRBD1
v_gene: TRBV28
abundance: .
CDR3nt: TGTGCCAGCAGTTTACCACCGGGACAGATTAATGAAAAACTGTTTTTT
CDR3aa: CASSLPPGQINEKLFF

j_gene: TRBJ1-5
d_gene: .
v_gene: TRBV28
abundance: few
CDR3nt: TGTGCCAGCAGTTCAGTTTCCCAGCATTTT
CDR3aa: CASSSVSQHF

j_gene: TRBJ2-7
d_gene: TRBD1
v_gene: TRBV18
abundance: many
CDR3nt: TGTGCCAGCTCACTACAGGGGGCTCACGGGGAGCAGTACTTC
CDR3aa: CASSLQGAHGEQYF

j_gene: TRBJ2-3
d_gene: .
v_gene: TRBV7-9
abundance: many
CDR3nt: TGTGCCAGCGGCCTACAGGCATACACAGATACGCAGTATTTT
CDR3aa: CASGLQAYTDTQYF

j_gene: TRBJ2-1
d_gene: TRBD2
v_gene: TRBV20-1
abundance: many
CDR3nt: TGCAGTGCACCCCGACTAGCGGGAGAGGTGAACCAGTTCTTC
CDR3aa: CSAPRLAGEVNQFF

j_gene: TRBJ1-1
d_gene: .
v_gene: TRBV12-3/TRBV12-4
abundance: many
CDR3nt: TGTGCCAGCAGTTCCCGGACAGCCATGAACACTGAAGCTTTCTTT
CDR3aa: CASSSRTAMNTEAFF

j_gene: TRBJ1-1
d_gene: .
v_gene: TRBV11-2
abundance: many
CDR3nt: TGTGCCAGCAGCTTAGAGTCCCGCAGGGTAATGAACACTGAAGCTTTCTTT
CDR3aa: CASSLESRRVMNTEAFF

j_gene: TRBJ1-1
d_gene: .
v_gene: TRBV6-2/TRBV6-3
abundance: many
CDR3nt: TGTGCCAGCATGGGGAACCTGAACACTGAAGCTTTCTTT
CDR3aa: CASMGNLNTEAFF

j_gene: TRBJ1-1
d_gene: .
v_gene: TRBV14
abundance: many
CDR3nt: TGTGCCAGCAGCCAAGCACTGAACACTGAAGCTTTCTTT
CDR3aa: CASSQALNTEAFF

j_gene: TRBJ1-5
d_gene: .
v_gene: TRBV11-2
abundance: few
CDR3nt: TGTGCCAGCAGCTCAGGGGCATGGAATCAGCCCCAGCATTTT
CDR3aa: CASSSGAWNQPQHF

j_gene: TRBJ2-7
d_gene: .
v_gene: TRBV28
abundance: many
CDR3nt: TGTGCCAGCAGTTTCCACTCGTCCAGGCCCTACGAGCAGTACTTC
CDR3aa: CASSFHSSRPYEQYF

j_gene: TRBJ1-1
d_gene: .
v_gene: TRBV7-9
abundance: .
CDR3nt: TGTACCAGCAGCCGGGAGGGTCCGACAGAGAACACTGAAGCTTTCTTT
CDR3aa: CTSSREGPTENTEAFF

j_gene: TRBJ1-5
d_gene: .
v_gene: TRBV6-6
abundance: many
CDR3nt: TGTGCCAGCAGAAGCAGGTCCGAGCAGCCCCAGCATTTT
CDR3aa: CASRSRSEQPQHF

j_gene: TRBJ1-1
d_gene: TRBD1
v_gene: TRBV29-1
abundance: many
CDR3nt: TGCAGCGTGGCCGACAGGGGGAAAAACACTGAAGCTTTCTTT
CDR3aa: CSVADRGKNTEAFF

j_gene: TRBJ2-1
d_gene: TRBD2
v_gene: TRBV14
abundance: many
CDR3nt: TGTGCCAGCAGCCAGTACGGACTAGCGGGAGTTGTCTACAATGAGCAGTTCTTC
CDR3aa: CASSQYGLAGVVYNEQFF

j_gene: TRBJ1-6
d_gene: .
v_gene: TRBV6-5
abundance: many
CDR3nt: TGTGCCAGCAGTTACTCGTCACAGGGACTCCGTTCACCCCTCCACTTT
CDR3aa: CASSYSSQGLRSPLHF